The sample holds one count of the clone carrying this T cell receptor (beta chain). The sample belongs to a study of blood T cell repertoires in COVID-19. Germline V lookup: CDR1 MNHEY, CDR2 SMNVEV (reference sequence). The ends were cut back, 1 base at V and 1 base at J, with 8 bases in the middle. The CDR3 spans 15 residues. Assay: immunoSEQ multiplex PCR; the TCRdb copy retains only in-frame clones and omits some. The sample consists of about 250,000 clones, around 80% of them appearing once. The TCR originated in a man aged 35 to 55 who had been exposed to COVID-19. The sample comprised PBMCs or T cells enriched from blood (not recorded which). This chain joins TRBV27 and TRBJ2-1; D not certain. The CDR3 loop reads CASSLFAVSYNEQFF. In DNA, the CDR3 is TGTGCCAGCAGTTTATTTGCGGTGTCCTACAATGAGCAGTTCTTC.